This T cell receptor beta chain emerged from a study of T-cell reconstitution after alpha-beta-depleted transplantation in children. The study's findings and limits: It was reported that alpha-beta T cells came from several hundred expanded graft clones (about two months after transplant). After transplant, high TCRbeta diversity at day 60 in some patients arose from surviving recipient T cells and thymic progenitors.

This clonotype was seen only a few times. Its antigen is still unknown. The V end was cut by 7 bases, the J end by 5 bases, with 23 bases between. The CDR3 runs 15 residues. The germline V gene encodes CDR1 SQVTM and CDR2 ANQGSEA. Preparation of the TCRbeta library involved a method that used unique molecular identifiers. Via MiXCR, TCRdb re-called the PCR reads, giving one row per CDR3 protein. The profile covers under 400,000 distinct CDR3 sequences, with around 25% appearing a single time and approximately 11% taken by the ten largest. The chain links TRBV29-1 to TRBJ2-5, with D possibly matching TRBD2 (7 bases). Here the sequenced sample was PBMCs, mostly from graft donor cells, taken 180 days after TCRalphabeta/CD19-depleted stem cell transplant. This receptor was obtained from a male patient between 10 and 17 years old who had a stem cell transplant for acute lymphoblastic leukemia, so the T cells may come from the graft donor. The CDR3 DNA sequence: TGCAGCGCCGGGGGGCTAGCGGTAAAGGGGGAGACCCAGTACTTC. Translating it yields CSAGGLAVKGETQYF.